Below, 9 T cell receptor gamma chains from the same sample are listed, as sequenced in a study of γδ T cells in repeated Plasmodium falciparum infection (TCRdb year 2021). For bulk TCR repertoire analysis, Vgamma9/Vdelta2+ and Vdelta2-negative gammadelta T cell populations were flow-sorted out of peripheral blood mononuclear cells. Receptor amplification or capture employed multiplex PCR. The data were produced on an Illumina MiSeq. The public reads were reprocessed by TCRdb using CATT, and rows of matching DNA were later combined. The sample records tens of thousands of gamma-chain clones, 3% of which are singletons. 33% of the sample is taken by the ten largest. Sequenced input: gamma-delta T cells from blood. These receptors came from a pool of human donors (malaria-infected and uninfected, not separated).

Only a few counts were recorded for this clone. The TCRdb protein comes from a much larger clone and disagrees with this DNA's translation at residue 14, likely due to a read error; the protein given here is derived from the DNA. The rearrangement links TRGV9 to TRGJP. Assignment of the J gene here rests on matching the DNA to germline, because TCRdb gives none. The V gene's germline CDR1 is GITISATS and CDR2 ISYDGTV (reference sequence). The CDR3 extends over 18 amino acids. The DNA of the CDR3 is TGTGCCTTGTGGGAGGTGGGCTCTCAAGAGTTGGGCAAAGAAATCAAGGTATTT. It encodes CALWEVGSQELGKEIKVF.

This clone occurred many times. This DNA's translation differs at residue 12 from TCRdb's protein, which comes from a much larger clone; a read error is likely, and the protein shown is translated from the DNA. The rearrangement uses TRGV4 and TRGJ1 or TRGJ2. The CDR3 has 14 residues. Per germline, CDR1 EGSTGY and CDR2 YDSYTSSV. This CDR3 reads CATWDVPNYYKRLF. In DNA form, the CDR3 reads TGTGCCACCTGGGATGTCCCGAATTATTATAAGAGACTCTTT.

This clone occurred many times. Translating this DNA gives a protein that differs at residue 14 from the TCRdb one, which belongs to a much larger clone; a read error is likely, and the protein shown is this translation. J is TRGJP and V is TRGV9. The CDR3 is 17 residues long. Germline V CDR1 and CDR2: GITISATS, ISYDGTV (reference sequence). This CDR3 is CALWEVTGELGKKTKVF. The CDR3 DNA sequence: TGTGCCTTGTGGGAGGTGACTGGTGAGTTGGGCAAAAAAACCAAGGTATTT.

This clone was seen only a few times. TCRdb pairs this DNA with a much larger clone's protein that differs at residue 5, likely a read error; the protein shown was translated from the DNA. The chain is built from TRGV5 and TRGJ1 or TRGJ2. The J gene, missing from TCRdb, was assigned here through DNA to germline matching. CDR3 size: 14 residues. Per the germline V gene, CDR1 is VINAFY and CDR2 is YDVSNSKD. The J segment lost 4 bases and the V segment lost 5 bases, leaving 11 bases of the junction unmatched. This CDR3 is CATWGSERYYKKLF. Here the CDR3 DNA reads TGTGCCACCTGGGGTAGCGAAAGGTATTATAAGAAACTCTTT.

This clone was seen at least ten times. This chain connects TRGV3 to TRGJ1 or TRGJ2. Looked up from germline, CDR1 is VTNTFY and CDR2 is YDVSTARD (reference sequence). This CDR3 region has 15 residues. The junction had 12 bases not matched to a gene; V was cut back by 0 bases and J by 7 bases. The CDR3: CATWDRPSVSYKKLF. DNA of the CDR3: TGTGCCACCTGGGACAGGCCATCTGTCTCCTATAAGAAACTCTTT.

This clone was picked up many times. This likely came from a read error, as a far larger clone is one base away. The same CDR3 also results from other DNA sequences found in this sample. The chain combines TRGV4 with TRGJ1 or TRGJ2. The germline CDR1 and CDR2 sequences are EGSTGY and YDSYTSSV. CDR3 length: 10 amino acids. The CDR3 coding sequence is TGTGCCACCTGGGAGCATAAGAAACTCTTC. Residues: CATWEHKKLF.

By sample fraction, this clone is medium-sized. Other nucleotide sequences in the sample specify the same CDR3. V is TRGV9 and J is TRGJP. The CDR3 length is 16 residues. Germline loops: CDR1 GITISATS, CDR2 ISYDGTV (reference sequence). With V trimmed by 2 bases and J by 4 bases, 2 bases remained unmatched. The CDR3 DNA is TGTGCCTTGTGGGAGGCCCAAGAGTTGGGCAAAAAAATCAAGGTATTT. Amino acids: CALWEAQELGKKIKVF.

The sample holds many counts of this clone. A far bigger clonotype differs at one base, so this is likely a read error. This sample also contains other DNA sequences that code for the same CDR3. The CDR3 is CALWELYTTGWFKIF. In nucleotides, the CDR3 is TGTGCCTTGTGGGAGTTATACACCACTGGTTGGTTCAAGATATTT. The V and J genes are TRGV9 and TRGJP1. The J gene is absent in TCRdb and was assigned here via DNA matching to germline. J was trimmed by 2 bases and V by 3 bases; bases with no gene match: 6. CDR1 is GITISATS, CDR2 ISYDGTV, per germline (reference sequence). The CDR3 extends over 15 amino acids.

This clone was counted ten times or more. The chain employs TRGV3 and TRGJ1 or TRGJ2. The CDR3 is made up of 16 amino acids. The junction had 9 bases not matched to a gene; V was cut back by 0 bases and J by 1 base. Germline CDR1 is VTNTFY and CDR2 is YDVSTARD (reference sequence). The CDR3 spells CATWDRQLGNYYKKLF. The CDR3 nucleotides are TGTGCCACCTGGGACAGGCAATTAGGTAATTATTATAAGAAACTCTTT.